Each of the 14 T cell receptor beta chains below was sequenced from the same sample in a study of blood T cell repertoires in COVID-19. Assay used: immunoSEQ multiplex PCR; TCRdb lists only in-frame clones, some missing. This sample has a few hundred thousand clones, with approximately 86% found just once. Specimen: peripheral blood. The receptor set was obtained from a man aged 25 to 40 with active or convalescent COVID-19.

This clone was detected once. The chain joins TRBV9 to TRBJ2-5; D gene uncertain. The CDR3 has 14 amino acids. Trimming took off 1 base at V and 2 bases at J, with 9 bases between the two ends. CDR1 and CDR2 from the germline V gene are SGDLS and YYNGEE. In DNA, the CDR3 is TGTGCCAGCAGCGTAAGCTTGTCGCAAGAGACCCAGTACTTC. Protein: CASSVSLSQETQYF.

The rearrangement links TRBV19 to TRBJ2-2; 9 nucleotides line up with TRBD2. V shed 6 bases and J 2 bases; nucleotides not matched to a gene: 13. The CDR3 extends over 18 amino acids. Looked up from germline, CDR1 is LNHDA and CDR2 is SQIVND (reference sequence). CDR3 in amino acids: CASRGLAGPERNTGELFF. Here the CDR3 DNA reads TGTGCCAGTAGAGGGCTAGCGGGGCCTGAGAGAAACACCGGGGAGCTGTTTTTT.

As to this clone: Within the sample, other DNA sequences also encode this same CDR3. V and J are TRBV28 and TRBJ1-5; TRBD1 is a possible D gene (6 bases). The V gene lost 5 bases and the J gene lost 4 bases, with 9 bases spanning the gap. This CDR3 has 13 residues. CDR1 and CDR2 from the germline V gene are MDHEN and SYDVKM. The CDR3 here is CASSRTVNQPQHF. DNA for the CDR3: TGTGCCAGCAGTAGGACAGTAAATCAGCCCCAGCATTTT.

This rearrangement joins TRBV5-4 to TRBJ1-2, with D possibly matching TRBD1 (6 bases). CDR1 and CDR2 (germline): SGHNT, YYREEE (reference sequence). V lost 3 bases to trimming and J lost 4 bases, with 16 bases between them. The CDR3 runs 15 residues. Here the CDR3 reads CASSYLGAGAYGYTF. The CDR3 DNA sequence: TGTGCCAGCAGCTACCTAGGGGCGGGGGCCTATGGCTACACCTTC.

This clone was counted a single time. This rearrangement joins TRBV6-6 to TRBJ2-3; 7 positions match TRBD2. The length of the CDR3 is 15 residues. The V gene end was trimmed by 7 bases and the J gene end by 6 bases; junction bases not matched to a gene: 13. Germline V gene sequence: CDR1 MNHNY, CDR2 SVGAGI (reference sequence). CDR3 nucleotides: TGTGCCAGCAAGGGGACTACTAGGCCGTTGGATACGCAGTATTTT. Translated, it gives CASKGTTRPLDTQYF.

The rearrangement links TRBV5-1 to TRBJ2-1, with D possibly TRBD2 on 5 matching bases. The CDR3 length is 11 residues. The germline V gene encodes CDR1 SGHRS and CDR2 YFSETQ. Between the trimmed V and J ends, which lost 7 bases and 10 bases, there was a span of 12 bases. Here the CDR3 DNA reads TGCGCCAGCGGGTCGGGCGGGGAGCAGTTCTTC. Residues: CASGSGGEQFF.

V usage is TRBV18 and J usage is TRBJ2-2, with TRBD1 identical over 7 bases. CDR1 and CDR2 (germline): KGHSH, LQKENI. The ends lost 3 bases at V and 4 bases at J; junction bases unmatched: 5. This CDR3 comprises 15 residues. The CDR3 loop reads CASSPGQTITGELFF. Here the CDR3 DNA reads TGTGCCAGCTCACCGGGACAGACCATCACCGGGGAGCTGTTTTTT.

This chain uses TRBV2 with TRBJ2-1; tentative D call: TRBD1 (5 bases). This CDR3 has 15 amino acids. Germline CDR1 and CDR2: SNHLY and FYNNEI. V lost 9 bases to trimming and J lost 5 bases, with 20 bases between them. The CDR3 region has the DNA TGTGCCAGAACATCCTTAGACAGAGAACACAATGAGCAGTTCTTC. Translated, it gives CARTSLDREHNEQFF.

This chain links TRBV5-4 with TRBJ1-3; D gene uncertain. This CDR3 region has 15 residues. Germline V lookup: CDR1 SGHNT, CDR2 YYREEE (reference sequence). V was pared by 3 bases and J by 4 bases, with 14 bases between. The CDR3 spells CASSSPGSSGNTIYF. In DNA form, the CDR3 reads TGTGCCAGCAGCTCACCTGGCTCGTCGGGAAACACCATATATTTT. Combining the CDR3 with reference TRBV5-4 and TRBJ1-3 gives the whole variable domain ETGVTQSPTHLIKTRGQQVTLRCSSQSGHNTVSWYQQALGQGPQFIFQYYREEENGRGNFPPRFSGLQFPNYSSELNVNALELDDSALYLCASSSPGSSGNTIYFGEGSWLTVV.

V gene TRBV6-5 combines with J gene TRBJ2-7; 9 bases are shared with TRBD2. The CDR3 spans 15 residues. V shed 5 bases, J shed 3 bases, and the junction held 8 bases outside the gene matches. CDR1 is MNHEY and CDR2 is SVGAGI in the germline V gene. CDR3 sequence reads: CASSRMTSGNYEQYF. CDR3 sequence (DNA): TGTGCCAGCAGTAGAATGACTAGCGGAAACTACGAGCAGTACTTC.

The chain uses TRBV5-1 and TRBJ2-5; D possibly corresponds to TRBD1 (5 bases). V lost 2 bases and J 2 bases, leaving 10 bases between the germline ends. The length of the CDR3 is 14 residues. Germline loops: CDR1 SGHRS, CDR2 YFSETQ. In nucleotides, the CDR3 is TGCGCCAGCAGCTTTTCGACAGCACAAGAGACCCAGTACTTC. Translation gives CASSFSTAQETQYF. The variable domain in full, completed from reference TRBV5-1 and TRBJ2-5, reads KAGVTQTPRYLIKTRGQQVTLSCSPISGHRSVSWYQQTPGQGLQFLFEYFSETQRNKGNFPGRFSGRQFSNSRSEMNVSTLELGDSALYLCASSFSTAQETQYFGPGTRLLVL.

This clone was counted once. V usage is TRBV28 and J usage is TRBJ1-6, with D unclear. CDR3 size: 16 residues. Germline values: CDR1 MDHEN, CDR2 SYDVKM. Trimming took off 6 bases at V and 3 bases at J, with 15 bases between the two ends. In DNA, the CDR3 is TGTGCCAGCAGCAACGAGGAGAGGATCTATAATTCACCCCTCCACTTT. Translating it yields CASSNEERIYNSPLHF.

The chain recombines TRBV6-1 with TRBJ1-2, with no clear D. V was clipped by 3 bases and J by 7 bases, with 12 bases between them. The V gene's germline CDR1 is MNHNS and CDR2 SASEGT. The length of the CDR3 is 13 residues. The CDR3 nucleotides are TGTGCCAGCAGTGATCCAGGCCGAGTTGGCTACACCTTC. It specifies CASSDPGRVGYTF.

The chain joins TRBV11-2 to TRBJ2-1, with 8 positions matching TRBD1. The V gene end was trimmed by 4 bases and the J gene end by 0 bases; junction bases not matched to a gene: 2. In germline, CDR1 is SGHAT, CDR2 FQNNGV. The CDR3 runs to 15 residues. This CDR3 is CASSSGTGSYNEQFF. Written as DNA, the CDR3 is TGTGCCAGCAGCTCCGGGACAGGCTCCTACAATGAGCAGTTCTTC.